These 23 T cell receptor beta chains were sequenced from one sample in a study of T cell changes during pregnancy in multiple sclerosis. Repertoires were generated with immunoSEQ multiplex PCR, while TCRdb's copy carries only in-frame clones and drops some. The data contain some 17,000 clones, about four fifths of them singletons. This sample comprised CD8+ T cells from peripheral blood mononuclear cells, obtained in the third trimester of pregnancy. The source is a female donor in good health, enrolled as a control in a pregnancy study.

V is TRBV29-1 and J is TRBJ2-3, with 9 bases matching TRBD2. Trimming at V came to 6 bases and at J to 2 bases, leaving 6 bases not matched to a gene. The CDR3 has 14 residues. Germline V gives CDR1 SQVTM, CDR2 ANQGSEA. Here the CDR3 reads CSVEGLAVTDTQYF. The CDR3, as DNA: TGCAGCGTAGAGGGACTAGCAGTCACAGATACGCAGTATTTT.

The CDR3 spells CASSEGAHYGYTF. The DNA of the CDR3 is TGTGCCAGCAGTGAGGGTGCTCACTATGGCTACACCTTC. The rearrangement joins TRBV27 to TRBJ1-2; D call uncertain. CDR1 is MNHEY, CDR2 SMNVEV, per germline (reference sequence). Trimming took off 5 bases at V and 3 bases at J, with 10 bases between the two ends. The CDR3 extends over 13 amino acids.

This chain joins TRBV27 and TRBJ1-2; tentatively, D is TRBD1 (5 bases). CDR1 MNHEY and CDR2 SMNVEV come from the germline V gene (reference sequence). CDR3 length: 12 residues. The V end lost 5 bases, the J end lost 10 bases, and 14 bases lay between the germline ends. CDR3 amino acids: CASSLVTDTYTF. The CDR3 bases are TGTGCCAGCAGTCTAGTGACAGACACCTACACCTTC.

The V gene is TRBV19, the J gene TRBJ1-1, with TRBD1 matching over 8 bases. V dropped 9 bases and J dropped 0; count of bases not matched to a gene: 12. CDR3 size: 16 residues. The germline CDR1 and CDR2 sequences are LNHDA and SQIVND (reference sequence). The CDR3 DNA follows: TGTGCCAGCCGACAGGGGCGGTTTAGCATGAACACTGAAGCTTTCTTT. Translation gives CASRQGRFSMNTEAFF.

The J gene is TRBJ1-1, the V gene TRBV30; TRBD1 might be the D (6 bases). CDR3 size: 11 residues. Germline V gene data show CDR1 as GTSNPN and CDR2 as SVGIG (reference sequence). V was pared by 8 bases and J by 9 bases, with 16 bases between. The CDR3: CATSGGRQAFF. CDR3 nucleotides: TGTGCCACAAGCGGGGGGCGTCAAGCTTTCTTT.

The chain joins TRBV9 to TRBJ1-1, with D maybe TRBD1 (5 bases). Per germline, CDR1 SGDLS and CDR2 YYNGEE. This CDR3 contains 14 residues. Trimming removed 5 bases from V and 1 base from J, with 12 bases in between. CDR3 DNA sequence: TGTGCCAGCAGTCTAGACGGGGGGAACACTGAAGCTTTCTTT. Protein: CASSLDGGNTEAFF. Combining the CDR3 with reference TRBV9 and TRBJ1-1 gives the whole variable domain DSGVTQTPKHLITATGQRVTLRCSPRSGDLSVYWYQQSLDQGLQFLIQYYNGEERAKGNILERFSAQQFPDLHSELNLSSLELGDSALYFCASSLDGGNTEAFFGQGTRLTVV.

V usage is TRBV15 and J usage is TRBJ2-7; 9 nucleotides align to TRBD2. V lost 5 bases to trimming and J lost 6 bases; unmatched junction nucleotides: 11. The CDR3 has 15 amino acids. CDR1 LNHNV and CDR2 YYDKDF come from the germline V gene (reference sequence). The chain's CDR3 is CATSPGTSFSGEQYF. CDR3 sequence (DNA): TGTGCCACCAGCCCCGGGACTAGCTTTTCGGGCGAGCAGTACTTC.

This clone was seen only a few times. The V gene is TRBV11-2, the J gene TRBJ1-1, with a possible D match to TRBD1 (6 bases). Trimming left V 5 bases short and J 5 bases short, with 9 bases between. There are 12 residues in the CDR3. Per germline, CDR1 SGHAT and CDR2 FQNNGV. As DNA, the CDR3 is TGTGCCAGCAGCCAGAGGGGGACTGAAGCTTTCTTT. It translates to CASSQRGTEAFF.

The chain uses TRBV30 and TRBJ2-7, with TRBD2 matching 10 bases. The germline CDR1 and CDR2 sequences are GTSNPN and SVGIG (reference sequence). V dropped 0 bases and J dropped 4; count of bases not matched to a gene: 6. The CDR3 consists of 15 residues. The DNA of the CDR3 is TGTGCCTGGAGTGTACCCCTAGCGGGGGCTTACGAGCAGTACTTC. Translation: CAWSVPLAGAYEQYF. Full variable domain (remainder filled in from reference TRBV30 and TRBJ2-7): SQTIHQWPATLVQPVGSPLSLECTVEGTSNPNLYWYRQAAGRGLQLLFYSVGIGQISSEVPQNLSASRPQDRQFILSSKKLLLSDSGFYLCAWSVPLAGAYEQYFGPGTRLTVT.

This chain uses TRBV7-9 with TRBJ1-5, with unresolved D. The CDR3 runs 12 residues. V dropped 8 bases and J dropped 4 bases, with 9 bases sitting between them. CDR1 SEHNR and CDR2 FQNEAQ come from the germline V gene (reference sequence). CDR3 nucleotide sequence: TGTGCCAGCTCGAGAGGGAATCAGCCCCAGCATTTT. Translation: CASSRGNQPQHF.

V usage is TRBV14 and J usage is TRBJ2-2; 7 positions match TRBD1. The CDR3 covers 16 residues. Unmatched junction bases numbered 6, after V lost 4 bases and J lost 1 base. Germline V CDR1 and CDR2: SGHDN, FVKESK. CDR3 DNA sequence: TGTGCCAGCAGCCCAGAGGGACAGCTGAACACCGGGGAGCTGTTTTTT. Translating gives CASSPEGQLNTGELFF. The full variable domain, completed using reference TRBV14 and TRBJ2-2, is EAGVTQFPSHSVIEKGQTVTLRCDPISGHDNLYWYRRVMGKEIKFLLHFVKESKQDESGMPNNRFLAERTGGTYSTLKVQPAELEDSGVYFCASSPEGQLNTGELFFGEGSRLTVL.

The chain uses TRBV19 and TRBJ2-1; D unresolved. Germline CDR1 is LNHDA and CDR2 is SQIVND (reference sequence). The CDR3 extends over 15 amino acids. V lost 6 bases, J lost 2 bases, and 14 bases lay in between. DNA of the CDR3: TGTGCCAGTAGCCACTATGCCGGAGCCTACAATGAGCAGTTCTTC. The encoded protein is CASSHYAGAYNEQFF.

This CDR3 is CASSSLRTSGSSYNEQFF. CDR3 sequence (DNA): TGTGCCAGCAGCTCCCTCAGGACTAGCGGGAGCTCCTACAATGAGCAGTTCTTC. The chain combines TRBV7-6 with TRBJ2-1; 13 bases match TRBD2. The V and J ends lost 4 bases and 0 bases, in that order; junction bases with no gene match: 6. The CDR3 sequence is 18 residues long. The germline V gene encodes CDR1 SGHVS and CDR2 FNYEAQ.

This chain uses TRBV6-5 with TRBJ2-7, with D maybe TRBD1 (6 bases). There are 16 residues in the CDR3. Trimming shortened V by 0 bases and J by 3 bases, and 15 bases separated the two germline ends. Looked up from germline, CDR1 is MNHEY and CDR2 is SVGAGI. CDR3 loop: CASSYSAEDSIYEQYF. The DNA for the CDR3 is TGTGCCAGCAGTTACTCGGCTGAGGACAGTATCTACGAGCAGTACTTC.

The rearrangement joins TRBV6-4 to TRBJ2-3; TRBD2 agrees at 9 bases. This CDR3 is built from 15 residues. V lost 5 bases and J lost 6; bases outside the gene matches: 9. Germline V gene data show CDR1 as MRHNA and CDR2 as SNTAGT. In DNA form, the CDR3 reads TGTGCCAGCAGTTTGCGGGGGGGGGTTGCCGATACGCAGTATTTT. Encoded protein: CASSLRGGVADTQYF.

The chain combines TRBV12-5 with TRBJ2-5, with 8 bases fitting TRBD2. The CDR3 consists of 15 residues. The trim removed 6 bases at V and 0 bases at J, leaving 6 bases unmatched. The germline V gene encodes CDR1 LGHNT and CDR2 FRNRAP. CDR3 protein: CASGHSGTYQETQYF. The CDR3 region has the DNA TGTGCTAGTGGGCATAGCGGGACGTACCAAGAGACCCAGTACTTC.

The chain combines TRBV10-3 with TRBJ2-7; 11 bases are shared with TRBD2. This CDR3 has 16 amino acids. Germline lookup yields CDR1 ENHRY and CDR2 SYGVKD. Trimming cost V 7 bases and J 2 bases; bases outside gene matches: 10. CDR3 nucleotide sequence: TGTGCCATCACCCCCCTTAGCGGGAGGGAGCCCTACGAGCAGTACTTC. Its translation: CAITPLSGREPYEQYF.

CDR3 nucleotide sequence: TGTGCCAGCAGCTTAGGAGGCAGTAATGAAGCTTTCTTT. It yields the protein CASSLGGSNEAFF. The rearrangement links TRBV7-9 to TRBJ1-1; D is unclear. The V end was cut by 1 base, the J end by 7 bases, with 10 bases between. Germline loops: CDR1 SEHNR, CDR2 FQNEAQ (reference sequence). CDR3 length: 13 amino acids.

This clone has a single count. The chain uses TRBV21-1 and TRBJ2-6; TRBD1 reflects the table's D call only, with no check against the DNA. TRBV21-1 is reported as a pseudogene. The CDR3 covers 20 residues. The CDR3 loop reads CASSKWGGTANHSGANVLTF. The DNA for the CDR3 is TGTGCCAGCAGCAAATGGGGTGGGACAGCCAACCACTCTGGGGCCAACGTCCTGACTTTC.

V and J are TRBV6-5 and TRBJ2-5; possibly TRBD1 for D (5 bases). This CDR3 is built from 13 residues. Germline values: CDR1 MNHEY, CDR2 SVGAGI. The ends were cut back, 4 bases at V and 5 bases at J, with 11 bases in the middle. CDR3 region: CASSFLGAETQYF. In DNA, the CDR3 is TGTGCCAGCAGTTTCCTAGGGGCTGAGACCCAGTACTTC.

This rearrangement joins TRBV15 to TRBJ2-1; unclear D gene. V gave up 4 bases and J gave up 3 bases, with 7 bases separating them. The CDR3 is 13 residues long. Germline V gives CDR1 LNHNV, CDR2 YYDKDF (reference sequence). CDR3: CATSTVVYNEQFF. CDR3 sequence (DNA): TGTGCCACCAGCACGGTCGTCTACAATGAGCAGTTCTTC.

The genes are TRBV27 and TRBJ2-1; D is possibly TRBD2 (5 bases). V lost 10 bases to trimming and J lost 2 bases, with 12 bases between them. Germline loops: CDR1 MNHEY, CDR2 SMNVEV (reference sequence). The CDR3 length is 13 residues. CDR3 coding DNA: TGTGCCACTGCCGGAGGAACCTACAATGAGCAGTTCTTC. This sequence encodes CATAGGTYNEQFF.

The V gene is TRBV4-3, the J gene TRBJ1-2; D is ambiguous. Per germline, CDR1 LGHNA and CDR2 YSLEER. The V and J ends lost 0 bases and 8 bases respectively, with 10 bases between them. This CDR3 comprises 13 residues. The CDR3 DNA sequence: TGCGCCAGCAGCCAAGATAGCAGCTCCGGCTACACCTTC. This translates into CASSQDSSSGYTF.